These 30 T cell receptor beta chains came from one sample sequenced in a study of HIV-infected children after antiretroviral therapy interruption. Noted treatment: PENTA 11 planned treatment interruption arm or continuous ART arm. RNA-based 3' RACE libraries used unique molecular identifiers. TCRdb re-called the 3' RACE reads through MiXCR, storing one row per CDR3 protein. This sample has about 40,000 distinct CDR3 sequences, with over 6% found just once. Sequenced material: CD45RA+ CD4+ T cells from PBMCs, pooled from several time points, taken from a donor given antiretroviral therapy, either interrupted or continuous. Subset reported: naive CD4+ CD45RA+ CD45RO- T cells. The receptors were sampled from a pool of human donors with HIV.

In its sample, this clonotype was seen many times. V and J are TRBV7-2 and TRBJ2-1; 8 bases fit TRBD1. This CDR3 region has 16 residues. The germline gives CDR1 SGHTA, CDR2 FQGNSA. V lost 0 bases and J lost 3; bases outside the gene matches: 4. The CDR3 DNA reads TGTGCCAGCAGCTTAGCCACAGGGGGTCACTACAATGAGCAGTTCTTC. This encodes CASSLATGGHYNEQFF. Complete variable domain (other parts from reference TRBV7-2 and TRBJ2-1): GAGVSQSPSNKVTEKGKDVELRCDPISGHTALYWYRQSLGQGLEFLIYFQGNSAPDKSGLPSDRFSAERTGGSVSTLTIQRTQQEDSAVYLCASSLATGGHYNEQFFGPGTRLTVL.

The table lists this clonotype with many counts. The chain couples TRBV5-6 to TRBJ2-1, with D possibly matching TRBD1 (5 bases). From germline, CDR1 is SGHDT and CDR2 YYEEEE. Trimming stripped 5 bases from V and 10 bases from J, with 13 bases between. The length of the CDR3 is 12 residues. CDR3 sequence reads: CASRKGKKEQFF. The CDR3 coding sequence is TGTGCCAGCAGAAAGGGGAAGAAGGAGCAGTTCTTC. Full variable domain (remainder filled in from reference TRBV5-6 and TRBJ2-1): DAGVTQSPTHLIKTRGQQVTLRCSPKSGHDTVSWYQQALGQGPQFIFQYYEEEERQRGNFPDRFSGHQFPNYSSELNVNALLLGDSALYLCASRKGKKEQFFGPGTRLTVL.

This clonotype came up many times. The V gene is TRBV9, the J gene TRBJ2-6, with D perhaps matching TRBD2 (5 bases). V dropped 4 bases and J dropped 4 bases, with 12 bases sitting between them. The V gene's germline CDR1 is SGDLS and CDR2 YYNGEE. CDR3 length: 15 amino acids. The CDR3 sequence is CASSSAGVGANVLTF. The DNA for the CDR3 is TGTGCCAGCAGCTCCGCCGGGGTGGGGGCCAACGTCCTGACTTTC.

The sample holds a few counts of this clonotype. The chain links TRBV7-2 to TRBJ1-6; TRBD1 might be the D (5 bases). Germline V gene lookup returns CDR1 SGHTA and CDR2 FQGNSA. The CDR3 is made up of 14 amino acids. The ends were cut back, 5 bases at V and 10 bases at J, with 15 bases in the middle. In DNA form, the CDR3 reads TGTGCCAGCAGCCCGTCTCCTGGGGGATCACCCCTCCACTTT. Translation gives CASSPSPGGSPLHF.

This clonotype was detected ten times or more. The V gene is TRBV29-1, the J gene TRBJ1-1; 8 bases fit TRBD1. This CDR3 region has 13 residues. The germline V gene has CDR1 SQVTM and CDR2 ANQGSEA. The junction had 3 bases not matched to a gene; V was cut back by 5 bases and J by 1 base. The CDR3 spells CSVLTGENTEAFF. CDR3 DNA sequence: TGCAGCGTTTTGACAGGGGAGAACACTGAAGCTTTCTTT.

This clonotype was detected only a few times. This chain uses TRBV6-1 with TRBJ2-1; 8 bases agree with TRBD2. V shed 3 bases, J shed 7 bases, and the junction held 5 bases outside the gene matches. The CDR3 is made up of 14 amino acids. Germline V gives CDR1 MNHNS, CDR2 SASEGT. CDR3 DNA: TGTGCCAGCAGTGAGTTTGCTAGCGGGAATGAGCAGTTCTTC. Translation: CASSEFASGNEQFF.

This clonotype was observed at least ten times. This chain links TRBV6-5 with TRBJ1-3, with TRBD1 matching over 9 bases. The CDR3 has 17 residues. V was clipped by 6 bases and J by 4 bases; unmatched bases: 13. Germline CDR1 is MNHEY and CDR2 is SVGAGI. CDR3 sequence (DNA): TGTGCCAGCAGCCCGGGACAGGGTTTCGCAAAGGGAAACACCATATATTTT. Its translation is CASSPGQGFAKGNTIYF.

The chain has TRBV24-1 and TRBJ1-5; TRBD1 aligns across 11 bases. This CDR3 is built from 15 residues. From germline, CDR1 is KGHDR and CDR2 SFDVKD. V lost 11 bases and J lost 6; bases outside the gene matches: 11. CDR3 DNA sequence: TGTGCCAGTAGTGCCCGGGACAGGGGGGCTCAGCCCCAGCATTTT. It is translated as CASSARDRGAQPQHF.

This clonotype has a handful of counts. The chain joins TRBV7-2 to TRBJ2-5; D may correspond to TRBD1 or TRBD2 (6 bases each). CDR3 length: 14 residues. Germline V gene sequence: CDR1 SGHTA, CDR2 FQGNSA. Trimming took off 5 bases at V and 4 bases at J, with 14 bases between the two ends. CDR3 sequence: CASSRGSGAETQYF. DNA of the CDR3: TGTGCCAGCAGCAGAGGGTCGGGGGCAGAGACCCAGTACTTC.

This clonotype occurred many times. The genes are TRBV7-9 and TRBJ2-3; D ambiguous. The germline CDR1 and CDR2 sequences are SEHNR and FQNEAQ (reference sequence). The V gene lost 5 bases and the J gene lost 4 bases, with 16 bases spanning the gap. This CDR3 has 15 residues. This CDR3 reads CASSTPTLRADTQYF. In DNA form, the CDR3 reads TGTGCCAGCAGCACCCCCACTCTCCGAGCAGATACGCAGTATTTT.

This clonotype was seen repeatedly, ten times or more. The rearrangement uses TRBV4-1 and TRBJ1-4, with 8 bases fitting TRBD1. V gave up 0 bases and J gave up 2 bases; unmatched junction bases: 2. The CDR3 sequence is 16 residues long. Germline CDR1 reads MGHRA; CDR2 reads YSYEKL. The CDR3 here is CASSQEYRGTNEKLFF. DNA of the CDR3: TGCGCCAGCAGCCAAGAGTACAGGGGGACTAATGAAAAACTGTTTTTT.

This clonotype was seen ten or more times. The chain carries TRBV9 and TRBJ2-7, with 11 bases aligning to TRBD2. The junction had 3 bases not matched to a gene; V was cut back by 2 bases and J by 2 bases. The CDR3 covers 15 residues. Germline values: CDR1 SGDLS, CDR2 YYNGEE. The CDR3: CASSVGTSGTYEQYF. CDR3 in DNA: TGTGCCAGCAGCGTCGGGACTAGCGGAACCTACGAGCAGTACTTC.

This clonotype was recorded many times. The CDR3 DNA follows: TGTGCCAGCAGTCTCGACCAAGATCGTGGAAACACCATATATTTT. Translating it yields CASSLDQDRGNTIYF. The rearrangement joins TRBV27 to TRBJ1-3; D unresolved. Germline CDR1 and CDR2: MNHEY and SMNVEV (reference sequence). CDR3 length: 15 amino acids. V was trimmed by 5 bases and J by 3 bases, leaving 14 bases between them.

The sample holds many counts of this clonotype. This chain connects TRBV7-2 to TRBJ2-2, with no clear D. The length of the CDR3 is 14 residues. The V gene lost 7 bases and the J gene lost 0 bases, with 9 bases spanning the gap. Germline V gene sequence: CDR1 SGHTA, CDR2 FQGNSA. The CDR3 spells CASKVGSNTGELFF. CDR3 bases: TGTGCCAGCAAGGTCGGCTCGAACACCGGGGAGCTGTTTTTT. Complete variable domain (other parts from reference TRBV7-2 and TRBJ2-2): GAGVSQSPSNKVTEKGKDVELRCDPISGHTALYWYRQSLGQGLEFLIYFQGNSAPDKSGLPSDRFSAERTGGSVSTLTIQRTQQEDSAVYLCASKVGSNTGELFFGEGSRLTVL.

In this sample, this clonotype turned up a few times. The chain recombines TRBV7-2 with TRBJ2-6; D unresolved. The CDR3 runs 17 residues. CDR1 is SGHTA and CDR2 is FQGNSA in the germline V gene. V dropped 2 bases and J dropped 4 bases, with 15 bases sitting between them. The CDR3 is CASSLKFLSGGANVLTF. The CDR3 DNA sequence: TGTGCCAGCAGCTTAAAGTTCCTTTCTGGGGGGGCCAACGTCCTGACTTTC.

This clonotype was seen at least ten times. V gene TRBV20-1 combines with J gene TRBJ2-5, with D tentatively TRBD1 (7 bases). Germline CDR1 reads DFQATT; CDR2 reads SNEGSKA (reference sequence). Trimming took off 1 base at V and 4 bases at J, with 10 bases between the two ends. This CDR3 has 13 residues. The CDR3 bases are TGCAGTGCTAGAGGGCAGGGGGGAGAGACCCAGTACTTC. It translates to CSARGQGGETQYF.

This clonotype has a handful of counts. A much larger clone is a single base away; this may be a read error. The DNA for the CDR3 is TGTGCCAGCAGCTTCGGAGATACGCAGTATTTT. Translating gives CASSFGDTQYF. V and J are TRBV7-9 and TRBJ2-3; no firm D call. Trimming took 3 bases from V and 5 from J, leaving 3 bases between them. In germline, CDR1 is SEHNR, CDR2 FQNEAQ (reference sequence). The CDR3 totals 11 residues.

The chain joins TRBV25-1 to TRBJ1-2; no firm D call. Trimming cost V 2 bases and J 4 bases, with 11 bases left between them. In germline, CDR1 is MGHDK, CDR2 SYGVNS. The CDR3 is 14 residues long. CDR3 amino acids: CASSEATSFYGYTF. The CDR3 coding sequence is TGTGCCAGCAGTGAAGCGACCTCCTTCTATGGCTACACCTTC.

The chain uses TRBV28 and TRBJ1-4; D is undetermined. The CDR3 is made up of 19 amino acids. Trimming cost V 1 base and J 0 bases, with 18 bases left between them. Germline values: CDR1 MDHEN, CDR2 SYDVKM. The DNA of the CDR3 is TGTGCCAGCAGTTTATCCTTATTAAGTGGAGGTACAACTAATGAAAAACTGTTTTTT. Its translation: CASSLSLLSGGTTNEKLFF. The variable domain in full, completed from reference TRBV28 and TRBJ1-4, reads DVKVTQSSRYLVKRTGEKVFLECVQDMDHENMFWYRQDPGLGLRLIYFSYDVKMKEKGDIPEGYSVSREKKERFSLILESASTNQTSMYLCASSLSLLSGGTTNEKLFFGSGTQLSVL.

This clonotype occurred many times. The rearrangement links TRBV7-2 to TRBJ2-7, with 8 bases lining up with TRBD1. This CDR3 is 15 amino acids long. J lost 2 bases, V lost 5 bases, and 8 bases had no gene match. Germline assignment: CDR1 SGHTA and CDR2 FQGNSA. CDR3 amino acids: CASSLQGAAAYEQYF. CDR3 DNA sequence: TGTGCCAGCAGCCTCCAGGGGGCTGCCGCCTACGAGCAGTACTTC.

The chain employs TRBV12-3 or TRBV12-4 and TRBJ2-5, with TRBD1 identical over 11 bases. V dropped 6 bases and J dropped 2; count of bases not matched to a gene: 11. This CDR3 comprises 17 residues. CDR3 residues: CASRSLRDRGEQETQYF. As DNA, the CDR3 is TGTGCCAGCAGGAGCCTTCGGGACAGGGGGGAACAAGAGACCCAGTACTTC.

This clonotype was observed many times. The chain is built from TRBV12-3 or TRBV12-4 and TRBJ2-7; maybe TRBD1 (5 bases). This CDR3 spans 17 amino acids. Trimming removed 5 bases at V and 5 bases at J, with 25 bases between. CDR3 DNA sequence: TGTGCCAGCAGTCCCTCCCGAGTAGGGGCGACCACAAACGAGCAGTACTTC. Protein: CASSPSRVGATTNEQYF.

In this sample, this clonotype turned up many times. The rearrangement uses TRBV18 and TRBJ1-2, with D possibly matching TRBD1 (5 bases). CDR1 KGHSH and CDR2 LQKENI come from the germline V gene. The CDR3 consists of 14 residues. V lost 3 bases and J lost 6, with 14 bases in between. The CDR3 nucleotides are TGTGCCAGCTCACCGGCCCAGGGAGGAGATGGCTACACCTTC. Amino acids: CASSPAQGGDGYTF.

This clonotype was seen at least ten times. The rearrangement links TRBV6-1 to TRBJ2-2, with D possibly TRBD2 on 6 matching bases. V lost 3 bases and J 5 bases, leaving 13 bases between the germline ends. CDR1 is MNHNS and CDR2 is SASEGT in the germline V gene. There are 15 residues in the CDR3. DNA for the CDR3: TGTGCCAGCAGTGACCCGGGACTGAGGACCGGGGAGCTGTTTTTT. Amino acids: CASSDPGLRTGELFF.

This clonotype was detected ten times or more. The chain combines TRBV18 with TRBJ1-1, with 8 bases aligning to TRBD1. Losses at the gene ends were 2 bases for V and 0 bases for J; bases not matched to a gene: 5. The CDR3 covers 16 residues. CDR1 KGHSH and CDR2 LQKENI come from the germline V gene. The chain's CDR3 is CASSPTGGGMNTEAFF. The DNA for the CDR3 is TGTGCCAGCTCACCAACAGGGGGAGGCATGAACACTGAAGCTTTCTTT.

This clonotype was seen many times. The junction departs from the called germline gene at one end, perhaps through a read error. The genes are TRBV7-8 and TRBJ2-5; D may be TRBD2 (5 bases). The CDR3 is made up of 13 amino acids. CDR1 is SGHVS and CDR2 is FQNEAQ in the germline V gene. CDR3 sequence: CASTLGLAETQYF. DNA of the CDR3: TGTGCCAGCACCTTAGGTCTAGCAGAGACCCAGTACTTC.

The table lists this clonotype with a few counts. The rearrangement links TRBV7-2 to TRBJ2-3; D is possibly TRBD2 (5 bases). CDR3 length: 15 amino acids. The germline V gene encodes CDR1 SGHTA and CDR2 FQGNSA. V lost 2 bases, J lost 2 bases, and 11 bases lay in between. The CDR3 spells CASSLRGGPTDTQYF. The CDR3 coding sequence is TGTGCCAGCAGCTTACGCGGAGGTCCCACAGATACGCAGTATTTT. Using reference TRBV7-2 and TRBJ2-3 for the parts outside the CDR3, the full variable domain is GAGVSQSPSNKVTEKGKDVELRCDPISGHTALYWYRQSLGQGLEFLIYFQGNSAPDKSGLPSDRFSAERTGGSVSTLTIQRTQQEDSAVYLCASSLRGGPTDTQYFGPGTRLTVL.

This clonotype has a handful of counts. Its ends do not fully match the called genes, so a read error is possible. The J gene is TRBJ2-7, the V gene TRBV12-3 or TRBV12-4; D perhaps matches TRBD1 (6 bases). This CDR3 region has 15 residues. The CDR3 spells CASTLRRGITHEQYF. DNA of the CDR3: TGTGCCAGCACTTTAAGAAGGGGGATAACCCACGAGCAGTACTTC.

This clonotype was detected many times. The chain carries TRBV27 and TRBJ2-3, with TRBD2 matching 11 bases. This CDR3 region has 16 residues. Germline V CDR1 and CDR2: MNHEY, SMNVEV (reference sequence). The J segment lost 2 bases and the V segment lost 5 bases, leaving 6 bases of the junction unmatched. In nucleotides, the CDR3 is TGTGCCAGCAGTCGAATGACTAGCGGGGACACAGATACGCAGTATTTT. It yields the protein CASSRMTSGDTDTQYF.

This clonotype was detected a few times. This CDR3 reads CASSLSGATDTQYF. CDR3 sequence (DNA): TGTGCCAGCAGCTTGAGCGGGGCCACAGATACGCAGTATTTT. The V call is TRBV7-2, the J call TRBJ2-3; 7 bases fit TRBD2. The CDR3 is 14 amino acids. V shed 3 bases, J shed 2 bases, and the junction held 2 bases outside the gene matches. Germline loops: CDR1 SGHTA, CDR2 FQGNSA.